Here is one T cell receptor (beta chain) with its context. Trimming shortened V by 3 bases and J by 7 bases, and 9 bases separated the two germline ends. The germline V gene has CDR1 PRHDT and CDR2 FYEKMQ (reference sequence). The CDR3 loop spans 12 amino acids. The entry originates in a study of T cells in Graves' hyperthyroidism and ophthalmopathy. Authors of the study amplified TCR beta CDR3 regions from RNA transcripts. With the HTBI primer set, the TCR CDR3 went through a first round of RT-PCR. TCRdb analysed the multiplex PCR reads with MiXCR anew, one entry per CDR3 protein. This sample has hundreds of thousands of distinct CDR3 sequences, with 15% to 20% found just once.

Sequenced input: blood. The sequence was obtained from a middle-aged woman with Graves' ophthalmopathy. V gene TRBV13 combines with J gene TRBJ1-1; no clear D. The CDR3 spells CASSLSTSEAFF. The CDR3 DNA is TGTGCCAGCAGCTTGTCGACAAGTGAAGCTTTCTTT.